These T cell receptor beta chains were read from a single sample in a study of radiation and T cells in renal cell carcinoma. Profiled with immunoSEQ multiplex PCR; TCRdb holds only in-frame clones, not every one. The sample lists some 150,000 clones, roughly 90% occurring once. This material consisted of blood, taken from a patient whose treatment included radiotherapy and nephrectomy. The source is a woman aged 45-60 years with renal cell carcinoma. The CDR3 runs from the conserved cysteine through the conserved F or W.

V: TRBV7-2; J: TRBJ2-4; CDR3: CASSLAAGGNIQYF
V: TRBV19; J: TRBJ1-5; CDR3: CASRTGVNQPQHF
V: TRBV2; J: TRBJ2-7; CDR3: CASSAWDGIYEQYF
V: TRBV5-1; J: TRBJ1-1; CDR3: CASSLNVGANTEAFF
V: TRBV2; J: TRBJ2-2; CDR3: CASSETGLTGELFF
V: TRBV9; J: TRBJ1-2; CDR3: CASTNVLAGTNFNYGYTF
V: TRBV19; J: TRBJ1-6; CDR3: CASSIGQAVIGTLHF
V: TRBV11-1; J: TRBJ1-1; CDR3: CASSLEVGQGGLNTEAFF
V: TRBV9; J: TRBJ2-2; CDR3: CASSLTTIGELFF
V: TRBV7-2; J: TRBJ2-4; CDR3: CASSESVSSVIQYF
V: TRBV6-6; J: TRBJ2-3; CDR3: CASRRTSGGQDTQYF
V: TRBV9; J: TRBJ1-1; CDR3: CASSVVGGVNTEAFF
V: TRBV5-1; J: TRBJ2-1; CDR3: CASSGLHGEEQFF
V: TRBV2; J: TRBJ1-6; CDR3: CASSYRRAGANSPLHF
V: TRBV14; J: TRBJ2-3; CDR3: CASSLGGEDTQYF
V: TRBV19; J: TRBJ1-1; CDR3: CASSIDESTSINTEAFF
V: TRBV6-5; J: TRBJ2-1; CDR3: CASSSPSGGHNEQFF
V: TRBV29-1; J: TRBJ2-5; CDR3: CSVGGAGGLETQYF
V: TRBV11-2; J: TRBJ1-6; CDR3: CASSLSGGVGGSPLHF
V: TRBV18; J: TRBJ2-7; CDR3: CASSPSTSGVYEQYF
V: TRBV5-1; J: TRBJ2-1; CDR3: CASGTETYNEQFF
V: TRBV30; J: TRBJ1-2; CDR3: CAWSVAGGYTF
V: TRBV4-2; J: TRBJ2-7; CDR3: CASSQVGQGYEQYF
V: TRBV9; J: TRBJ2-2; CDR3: CASSATGGPTGELFF
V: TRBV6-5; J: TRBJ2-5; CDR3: CASSFVSGSHGETQYF
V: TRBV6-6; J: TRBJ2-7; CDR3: CASSYSIDPSYEQYF
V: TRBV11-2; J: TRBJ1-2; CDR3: CASSLDGNYGYTF
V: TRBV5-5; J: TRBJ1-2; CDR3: CASSLEGATNYGYTF
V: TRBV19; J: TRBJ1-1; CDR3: CASAIVGTVDF
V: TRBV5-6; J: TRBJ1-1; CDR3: CASSQRGASKTEAFF
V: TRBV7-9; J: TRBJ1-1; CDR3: CASSRQRAEAFF
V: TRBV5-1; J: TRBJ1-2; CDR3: CASSLEGTGYTF
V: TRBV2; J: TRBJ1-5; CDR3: CASSEAFPAYLPQHF
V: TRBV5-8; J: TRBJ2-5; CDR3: CASSLEGIQETQYF
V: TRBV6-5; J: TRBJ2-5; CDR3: CASSSVETQYF
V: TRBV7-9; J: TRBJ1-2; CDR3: CASTPQGANYGYTF
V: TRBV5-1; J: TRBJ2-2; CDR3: CASSWTSSAGELFF
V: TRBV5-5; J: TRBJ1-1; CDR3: CASSILLTGGTEAFF
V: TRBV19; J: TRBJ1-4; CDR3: CASRTDRGVANEKLFF
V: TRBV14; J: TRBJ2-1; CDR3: CASSHPEGGHEQFF
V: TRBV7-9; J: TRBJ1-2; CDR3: CASSPDRALNDTF
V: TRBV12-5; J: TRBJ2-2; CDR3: CASGFLETTNTGELFF
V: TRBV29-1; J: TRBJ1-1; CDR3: CSVLPLWNTEAFF
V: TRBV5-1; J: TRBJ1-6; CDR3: CASSPGGGVVNSPLHF
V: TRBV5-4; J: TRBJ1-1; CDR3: CASSFDWANTEAFF
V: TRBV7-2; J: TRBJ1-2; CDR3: CASSLALSAYGYTF
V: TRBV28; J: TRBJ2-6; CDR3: CATYSGANVLTF
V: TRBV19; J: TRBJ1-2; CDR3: CASRTGTASYGYTF
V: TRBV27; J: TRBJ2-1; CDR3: CASRPPGVINEQFF
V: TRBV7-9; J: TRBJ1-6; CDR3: CASTGLLSDYSPLHF
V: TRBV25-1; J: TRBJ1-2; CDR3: CASSDPGGANYGYTF
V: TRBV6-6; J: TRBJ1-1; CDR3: CASPGDSMNTEAFF
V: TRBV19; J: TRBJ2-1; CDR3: CASSIFGLVYNEQFF
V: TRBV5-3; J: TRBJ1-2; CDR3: CARSPRNGYTF
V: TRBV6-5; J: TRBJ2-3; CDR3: CASRWTSGSTDTQYF
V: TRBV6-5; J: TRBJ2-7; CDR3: CDRTAEQYF
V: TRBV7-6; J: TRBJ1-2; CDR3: CASSLAVAGMSTNYGYTF
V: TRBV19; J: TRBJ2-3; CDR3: CASSSGRGGYTDTQYF
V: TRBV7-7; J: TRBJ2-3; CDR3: CASSLAGQGTDTQYF
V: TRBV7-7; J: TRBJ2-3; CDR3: CASSLGTGGNTQYF